These 27 T cell receptor beta chains came from one sample sequenced in a study of cytotoxic CD8 clonotypes in ibrutinib-treated CLL. Assay used: immunoSEQ multiplex PCR; TCRdb lists only in-frame clones, some missing. Of around 140,000 clones in the sample, approximately 85% were seen once. The specimen was PBMCs, collected after 24 months of ibrutinib treatment. These receptors were obtained from a human donor with chronic lymphocytic leukemia.

V gene TRBV5-1 combines with J gene TRBJ1-3; 10 bases map to TRBD1. The V gene's germline CDR1 is SGHRS and CDR2 YFSETQ. The junction had 1 base not matched to a gene; V was cut back by 3 bases and J by 7 bases. The CDR3 extends over 13 amino acids. This CDR3 is CASSWGQGNTIYF. The CDR3 DNA reads as TGCGCCAGCAGCTGGGGACAGGGGAACACCATATATTTT.

The V call is TRBV6-1, the J call TRBJ1-1; D unresolved. The CDR3 covers 13 residues. The V and J ends lost 9 bases and 0 bases respectively, with 11 bases between them. CDR1 MNHNS and CDR2 SASEGT come from the germline V gene. The CDR3 is CASVSTLNTEAFF. CDR3 sequence (DNA): TGTGCCAGTGTATCGACACTGAACACTGAAGCTTTCTTT.

The chain is built from TRBV29-1 and TRBJ2-3; D unresolved. Trimming stripped 4 bases from V and 0 bases from J, with 11 bases between. From germline, CDR1 is SQVTM and CDR2 ANQGSEA. The CDR3 length is 14 residues. CDR3 sequence reads: CSVGQSLSTDTQYF. CDR3 nucleotides: TGCAGCGTTGGCCAGTCCCTAAGCACAGATACGCAGTATTTT.

The genes are TRBV11-2 and TRBJ1-5; 8 bases align to TRBD1. The CDR3 is 17 amino acids. CDR1 is SGHAT, CDR2 FQNNGV, per germline. V shed 6 bases, J shed 8 bases, and the junction held 18 bases outside the gene matches. The chain's CDR3 is CASSPEGTGRPGEPQHF. The DNA for the CDR3 is TGTGCCAGCAGTCCGGAGGGGACAGGCAGGCCGGGGGAGCCCCAGCATTTT.

In its sample, this clone was seen a few times. The CDR3 is CASSLLRGTYGYTF. The CDR3 DNA reads TGTGCCAGCAGTTTACTTCGGGGCACCTATGGCTACACCTTC. The chain is built from TRBV28 and TRBJ1-2, with D possibly being TRBD1 (5 bases). Germline V CDR1 and CDR2: MDHEN, SYDVKM. V shed 2 bases and J shed 4 bases, with 11 bases lying between them. The CDR3 sequence is 14 residues long.

The genes are TRBV10-3 and TRBJ2-5, with D hard to call. The CDR3 length is 11 residues. CDR1 ENHRY and CDR2 SYGVKD come from the germline V gene. The V end was cut by 3 bases, the J end by 2 bases, with 1 base between. The CDR3: CAISDQETQYF. CDR3 DNA: TGTGCCATCAGTGATCAAGAGACCCAGTACTTC.

This chain uses TRBV7-2 with TRBJ1-1, with D perhaps TRBD1 (6 bases). V lost 3 bases and J lost 1, with 12 bases in between. The CDR3 covers 15 residues. Germline lookup yields CDR1 SGHTA and CDR2 FQGNSA. The CDR3 coding sequence is TGTGCCAGCAGCTTCTCCTTAGGGGGGAACACTGAAGCTTTCTTT. It specifies CASSFSLGGNTEAFF. Filled out from reference TRBV7-2 and TRBJ1-1, the complete variable domain reads GAGVSQSPSNKVTEKGKDVELRCDPISGHTALYWYRQSLGQGLEFLIYFQGNSAPDKSGLPSDRFSAERTGGSVSTLTIQRTQQEDSAVYLCASSFSLGGNTEAFFGQGTRLTVV.

This clone was observed a single time. This rearrangement joins TRBV13 to TRBJ1-2, with 11 bases identical to TRBD1. In germline, CDR1 is PRHDT, CDR2 FYEKMQ (reference sequence). The CDR3 has 14 amino acids. Losses at the gene ends were 6 bases for V and 5 bases for J; bases not matched to a gene: 5. In nucleotides, the CDR3 is TGTGCCAGCAGACGAGGGACAGGGGGGTATGGCTACACCTTC. It encodes CASRRGTGGYGYTF.

CDR3 nucleotides: TGTGCCAGCAGCGCGGGACAGGGGGAATGGTATGAGCAGTTCTTC. Protein product: CASSAGQGEWYEQFF. This chain joins TRBV9 and TRBJ2-1, with 11 bases fitting TRBD1. V dropped 3 bases and J dropped 8; count of bases not matched to a gene: 7. Germline V gives CDR1 SGDLS, CDR2 YYNGEE. This CDR3 contains 15 residues.

This sequence joins TRBV5-8 and TRBJ1-6; 11 nucleotides line up with TRBD1. Unmatched junction bases numbered 2, after V lost 2 bases and J lost 7 bases. Germline CDR1 and CDR2: SGHTS and YDEGEE. The CDR3 length is 15 residues. CDR3 loop: CASSFRDRGNSPLHF. The CDR3 DNA is TGTGCCAGCAGCTTTAGGGACAGGGGGAATTCACCCCTCCACTTT.

The chain has TRBV30 and TRBJ2-1; weak D call: TRBD2 (5 bases). V dropped 0 bases and J dropped 8 bases, with 14 bases sitting between them. Germline V gene data show CDR1 as GTSNPN and CDR2 as SVGIG (reference sequence). This CDR3 contains 14 residues. This chain's CDR3 is CAWSVGGHGDEQFF. In DNA, the CDR3 is TGTGCCTGGAGTGTAGGCGGGCACGGGGATGAGCAGTTCTTC.

The chain employs TRBV20-1 and TRBJ1-2; D is undetermined. Deletions cut 5 bases from V and 5 bases from J, with 3 bases between. Germline values: CDR1 DFQATT, CDR2 SNEGSKA (reference sequence). The CDR3 runs to 9 residues. The CDR3 sequence is CSAPYGYTF. In nucleotides, the CDR3 is TGCAGTGCTCCATATGGCTACACCTTC.

The CDR3 is CASRRTDTTRGTDTQYF. In DNA, the CDR3 is TGCGCCAGCAGACGAACGGACACAACTAGAGGCACAGATACGCAGTATTTT. The V gene is TRBV4-1, the J gene TRBJ2-3, with D perhaps TRBD1 or TRBD2 (5 bases each). V was cut by 6 bases and J by 1 base, with 20 bases left in between. This CDR3 spans 17 amino acids. CDR1 is MGHRA, CDR2 YSYEKL, per germline.

The chain uses TRBV5-1 and TRBJ2-1, with TRBD1 identical over 9 bases. The CDR3 sequence is 14 residues long. V lost 6 bases, J lost 8 bases, and 9 bases stayed unmatched. Germline V gene sequence: CDR1 SGHRS, CDR2 YFSETQ. The CDR3, as DNA: TGCGCCAGCACCTCCGGGGACAGGGTTGATGAGCAGTTCTTC. It translates to CASTSGDRVDEQFF.

The chain has TRBV7-9 and TRBJ1-2; TRBD1 aligns across 7 bases. Germline loops: CDR1 SEHNR, CDR2 FQNEAQ (reference sequence). The J segment lost 5 bases and the V segment lost 4 bases, leaving 13 bases of the junction unmatched. This CDR3 is 16 amino acids long. The CDR3 is CASSSSGGGTAYGYTF. In DNA, the CDR3 is TGTGCCAGCAGCTCGTCGGGAGGTGGGACAGCGTATGGCTACACCTTC.

The chain has TRBV7-9 and TRBJ2-7, with 10 bases that match TRBD2. With 6 bases clipped from V and 5 bases from J, the junction kept 10 bases outside the gene matches. The CDR3 is 15 residues long. Germline-derived CDR1 and CDR2 are SEHNR and FQNEAQ (reference sequence). CDR3 nucleotide sequence: TGTGCCAGCAGTCGCCCTAGCGGGAGCTGGAACGAGCAGTACTTC. It translates to CASSRPSGSWNEQYF.

The CDR3 region has the DNA TGTGCCAGCAGTTACTCGAAGGTACACATGAACACTGAAGCTTTCTTT. Translation gives CASSYSKVHMNTEAFF. V usage is TRBV6-6 and J usage is TRBJ1-1, with no clear D. V was cut by 0 bases and J by 0 bases, with 11 bases left in between. This CDR3 has 16 amino acids. Germline-derived CDR1 and CDR2 are MNHNY and SVGAGI (reference sequence).

The V and J genes are TRBV9 and TRBJ2-3; 8 bases are shared with TRBD2. CDR3 length: 14 amino acids. Germline assignment: CDR1 SGDLS and CDR2 YYNGEE. Germline trimming cut 0 bases from V and 3 bases from J; bases unmatched to any gene: 0. CDR3 in DNA: TGTGCCAGCAGCGTAGCTAGCGGGACAGATACGCAGTATTTT. It translates to CASSVASGTDTQYF.

This clone was seen only once. The gene calls are TRBV5-1 and TRBJ1-4, with TRBD1 matching 9 bases. Germline assignment: CDR1 SGHRS and CDR2 YFSETQ. V lost 4 bases, J lost 8 bases, and 9 bases stayed unmatched. The CDR3 consists of 15 residues. CDR3 in amino acids: CASSTLTGGGEKLFF. For the CDR3, the DNA is TGCGCCAGCAGCACCTTGACAGGGGGAGGCGAAAAACTGTTTTTT.

The J gene is TRBJ2-7, the V gene TRBV7-2; D remains ambiguous. Germline assignment: CDR1 SGHTA and CDR2 FQGNSA. Trimming left V 1 base short and J 2 bases short, with 12 bases between. CDR3 length equals 15 residues. As DNA, the CDR3 is TGTGCCAGCAGCTTAGAGTTACGGGCTACCTACGAGCAGTACTTC. Translated: CASSLELRATYEQYF.

As for this clone: Distinct nucleotide sequences in the sample also encode this CDR3. V and J are TRBV4-3 and TRBJ1-2, with D hard to call. This CDR3 region has 13 residues. Germline assignment: CDR1 LGHNA and CDR2 YSLEER. Trimming stripped 1 base from V and 4 bases from J, with 7 bases between. CDR3 amino acids: CASSQVRGYGYTF. The CDR3, as DNA: TGCGCCAGCAGCCAAGTACGTGGCTATGGCTACACCTTC.

The V call is TRBV2, the J call TRBJ1-2; 7 nucleotides align to TRBD1. CDR3 length: 15 amino acids. Germline loops: CDR1 SNHLY, CDR2 FYNNEI. J lost 5 bases, V lost 5 bases, and 11 bases had no gene match. The DNA for the CDR3 is TGTGCCAGCAGTCGGCCGGGACAGAGAGCATATGGCTACACCTTC. Protein sequence: CASSRPGQRAYGYTF.

V and J are TRBV4-3 and TRBJ2-7; the match to TRBD1 covers 8 bases. The ends lost 1 base at V and 4 bases at J; junction bases unmatched: 6. This CDR3 is built from 15 residues. Per germline, CDR1 LGHNA and CDR2 YSLEER. CDR3 in amino acids: CASSQGQGARYEQYF. The CDR3 nucleotides read TGCGCCAGCAGCCAAGGGCAGGGGGCGAGGTACGAGCAGTACTTC.

CDR3 coding DNA: TGTGCCAGCAGAGCACAGCTGGACTATGGCTACACCTTC. It translates to CASRAQLDYGYTF. V usage is TRBV6-1 and J usage is TRBJ1-2; D not resolved. Germline CDR1 and CDR2: MNHNS and SASEGT. CDR3 size: 13 residues. V dropped 6 bases and J dropped 3 bases, with 11 bases sitting between them.

This clone was seen more than once but under ten times. The chain joins TRBV7-9 to TRBJ2-7; D may be TRBD1 (6 bases). V lost 1 base and J 3 bases, leaving 19 bases between the germline ends. The CDR3 is 17 amino acids. In germline, CDR1 is SEHNR, CDR2 FQNEAQ (reference sequence). The DNA of the CDR3 is TGTGCCAGCAGCTTAGGAGCCTGGGGCAGGGGACACTACGAGCAGTACTTC. Translation gives CASSLGAWGRGHYEQYF.

The V gene is TRBV28, the J gene TRBJ2-7; 9 bases are a match to TRBD1. CDR1 and CDR2 (germline): MDHEN, SYDVKM. Trimming cost V 0 bases and J 3 bases; bases outside gene matches: 18. The CDR3 is 20 residues long. The CDR3 sequence is CASSLWPGQGSFGSYYEQYF. The CDR3 nucleotides read TGTGCCAGCAGTTTATGGCCGGGACAGGGATCGTTTGGATCGTACTACGAGCAGTACTTC.

The V and J genes are TRBV6-5 and TRBJ2-7; 8 bases are shared with TRBD1. Germline V gives CDR1 MNHEY, CDR2 SVGAGI. CDR3 size: 15 residues. Trimming took 6 bases from V and 0 from J; bases not matched to a gene: 7. In DNA form, the CDR3 reads TGTGCCAGCAGCCCTGGGACAGGCCGCTCCTACGAGCAGTACTTC. It is translated as CASSPGTGRSYEQYF.